Listed below are T cell receptor beta chains from one sample, sequenced in a study of cytotoxic CD8 clonotypes in ibrutinib-treated CLL. The repertoire was sequenced with immunoSEQ multiplex PCR; TCRdb's copy has only in-frame clones and lacks some. The sample carries 200,000 or so clones, about four fifths recorded once. Specimen: PBMCs, collected after 12 months of ibrutinib treatment. These TCRs come from a human donor with chronic lymphocytic leukemia. Each CDR3 is given with its conserved first and last residue. A D gene is named only where the DNA matches it firmly. Some rows mark clone size as missing; the rest say once, few, many or name a class of expanded clone.

J gene: TRBJ2-7; clone size: NA; D gene: NA; V gene: TRBV6-5; CDR3 protein: CASSYTSGQIYEQYF; CDR3 DNA: TGTGCCAGCAGTTACACATCCGGACAGATCTACGAGCAGTACTTC
J gene: TRBJ2-7; clone size: NA; D gene: TRBD1; V gene: TRBV5-1; CDR3 protein: CASSFWPGQRSSYEQYF; CDR3 DNA: TGCGCCAGCAGCTTCTGGCCGGGACAGAGGAGCTCCTACGAGCAGTACTTC
J gene: TRBJ2-7; clone size: many; D gene: NA; V gene: TRBV7-2; CDR3 protein: CASSPMGYEQYF; CDR3 DNA: TGTGCCAGCAGTCCTATGGGGTACGAGCAGTACTTC
J gene: TRBJ2-7; clone size: NA; D gene: NA; V gene: TRBV27; CDR3 protein: CASSPLPGSYEQYF; CDR3 DNA: TGTGCCAGCAGCCCCCTCCCGGGATCCTACGAGCAGTACTTC
J gene: TRBJ2-5; clone size: NA; D gene: TRBD1; V gene: TRBV5-4; CDR3 protein: CASSLRGTVGETQYF; CDR3 DNA: TGTGCCAGCAGCCTCAGAGGGACAGTCGGAGAGACCCAGTACTTC
J gene: TRBJ2-1; clone size: NA; D gene: NA; V gene: TRBV6-6; CDR3 protein: CASTPGDGYNEQFF; CDR3 DNA: TGTGCCAGCACCCCGGGGGACGGGTACAATGAGCAGTTCTTC
J gene: TRBJ1-6; clone size: NA; D gene: NA; V gene: TRBV6-5; CDR3 protein: CASTRDFKPNSPLHF; CDR3 DNA: TGTGCCAGCACCCGGGACTTCAAGCCTAATTCACCCCTCCACTTT
J gene: TRBJ1-1; clone size: NA; D gene: NA; V gene: TRBV29-1; CDR3 protein: CSVRRTPKPDTEAFF; CDR3 DNA: TGCAGCGTCAGAAGGACTCCCAAACCGGACACTGAAGCTTTCTTT
J gene: TRBJ1-1; clone size: NA; D gene: TRBD1; V gene: TRBV30; CDR3 protein: CAWSVPGQGTTEAFF; CDR3 DNA: TGTGCCTGGAGTGTACCGGGACAGGGGACCACTGAAGCTTTCTTT
J gene: TRBJ2-5; clone size: once; D gene: NA; V gene: TRBV5-1; CDR3 protein: CASSLGSGQETQYF; CDR3 DNA: TGCGCCAGCAGCTTGGGTTCAGGGCAAGAGACCCAGTACTTC
J gene: TRBJ1-2; clone size: NA; D gene: TRBD1; V gene: TRBV11-2; CDR3 protein: CASSREGQGSYGYTF; CDR3 DNA: TGTGCCAGCAGCCGAGAGGGACAGGGGAGCTATGGCTACACCTTC
J gene: TRBJ1-1; clone size: few; D gene: NA; V gene: TRBV18; CDR3 protein: CASSPLDSMNTEAFF; CDR3 DNA: TGTGCCAGCTCCCCTTTGGACAGCATGAACACTGAAGCTTTCTTT
J gene: TRBJ2-7; clone size: NA; D gene: NA; V gene: TRBV15; CDR3 protein: CATSSRDNYEQYF; CDR3 DNA: TGTGCCACCAGCAGCAGGGACAACTACGAGCAGTACTTC
J gene: TRBJ2-5; clone size: NA; D gene: NA; V gene: TRBV2; CDR3 protein: CASSEWSTAEYQETQYF; CDR3 DNA: TGTGCCAGCAGTGAATGGAGTACGGCGGAGTACCAAGAGACCCAGTACTTC
J gene: TRBJ2-7; clone size: NA; D gene: NA; V gene: TRBV5-1; CDR3 protein: CASSLGQYHEQYF; CDR3 DNA: TGCGCCAGCAGCTTGGGGCAGTACCACGAGCAGTACTTC
J gene: TRBJ1-3; clone size: NA; D gene: NA; V gene: TRBV28; CDR3 protein: CASSTSDSSGNTIYF; CDR3 DNA: TGTGCCAGCAGTACCTCAGACAGCTCTGGAAACACCATATATTTT
J gene: TRBJ1-2; clone size: few; D gene: NA; V gene: TRBV27; CDR3 protein: CASSFFRQAGNYGYTF; CDR3 DNA: TGTGCCAGCAGTTTCTTTCGACAGGCGGGGAACTATGGCTACACCTTC
J gene: TRBJ2-3; clone size: NA; D gene: TRBD2; V gene: TRBV5-1; CDR3 protein: CASSPGLAGYTDTQYF; CDR3 DNA: TGCGCCAGCAGCCCGGGACTAGCGGGCTACACAGATACGCAGTATTTT
J gene: TRBJ2-7; clone size: NA; D gene: NA; V gene: TRBV5-6; CDR3 protein: CASTLDRRFSYEQYF; CDR3 DNA: TGTGCCAGCACCTTAGACAGGAGGTTTTCCTACGAGCAGTACTTC
J gene: TRBJ1-2; clone size: once; D gene: TRBD1; V gene: TRBV6-4; CDR3 protein: CASSEDTGGAYGYTF; CDR3 DNA: TGTGCCAGCAGTGAAGATACAGGGGGCGCCTATGGCTACACCTTC
J gene: TRBJ2-3; clone size: NA; D gene: NA; V gene: TRBV11-1; CDR3 protein: CASSSQGVSDTQYF; CDR3 DNA: TGTGCCAGCAGCTCTCAAGGGGTATCAGATACGCAGTATTTT
J gene: TRBJ2-7; clone size: NA; D gene: NA; V gene: TRBV11-2; CDR3 protein: CASSFGSGAYEQYF; CDR3 DNA: TGTGCCAGCAGCTTCGGGAGCGGAGCCTACGAGCAGTACTTC
J gene: TRBJ1-1; clone size: NA; D gene: NA; V gene: TRBV5-1; CDR3 protein: CASSLTAGANTEAFF; CDR3 DNA: TGCGCCAGCAGCTTGACGGCCGGCGCGAACACTGAAGCTTTCTTT
J gene: TRBJ1-1; clone size: NA; D gene: TRBD1; V gene: TRBV18; CDR3 protein: CASSPMGTGEAFF; CDR3 DNA: TGTGCCAGCTCACCAATGGGGACAGGTGAAGCTTTCTTT
J gene: TRBJ2-6; clone size: NA; D gene: NA; V gene: TRBV28; CDR3 protein: CASSLRSGANVLTF; CDR3 DNA: TGTGCCAGCAGTTTACGCTCTGGGGCCAACGTCCTGACTTTC
J gene: TRBJ2-7; clone size: NA; D gene: NA; V gene: TRBV5-1; CDR3 protein: CASSLDRSEQYF; CDR3 DNA: TGCGCCAGCAGCTTGGACAGGAGCGAGCAGTACTTC
J gene: TRBJ2-3; clone size: NA; D gene: NA; V gene: TRBV5-1; CDR3 protein: CASSPGFMRGFQADTQYF; CDR3 DNA: TGCGCCAGCAGCCCCGGATTTATGAGGGGGTTTCAAGCAGATACGCAGTATTTT
J gene: TRBJ2-5; clone size: NA; D gene: NA; V gene: TRBV5-1; CDR3 protein: CASSFSAGVGQETQYF; CDR3 DNA: TGCGCCAGCAGCTTTTCGGCAGGGGTTGGGCAAGAGACCCAGTACTTC
J gene: TRBJ2-7; clone size: NA; D gene: NA; V gene: TRBV7-8; CDR3 protein: CASSFGNYEQYF; CDR3 DNA: TGTGCCAGCAGCTTCGGCAACTACGAGCAGTACTTC
J gene: TRBJ2-2; clone size: once; D gene: TRBD1; V gene: TRBV4-1; CDR3 protein: CASRSSLTGVTGELFF; CDR3 DNA: TGCGCCAGCAGGTCCAGTTTGACAGGGGTGACCGGGGAGCTGTTTTTT
J gene: TRBJ2-5; clone size: NA; D gene: TRBD2; V gene: TRBV5-6; CDR3 protein: CASSRTSGRKTQYF; CDR3 DNA: TGTGCCAGCAGCAGGACTAGCGGGAGGAAGACCCAGTACTTC
J gene: TRBJ2-7; clone size: NA; D gene: NA; V gene: TRBV18; CDR3 protein: CASSLSVGTDPYEQYF; CDR3 DNA: TGTGCCAGCTCACTAAGCGTCGGGACTGACCCCTACGAGCAGTACTTC
J gene: TRBJ1-5; clone size: NA; D gene: NA; V gene: TRBV19; CDR3 protein: CASSIRGGDPQHF; CDR3 DNA: TGTGCCAGTAGTATCAGGGGAGGGGATCCCCAGCATTTT
J gene: TRBJ1-5; clone size: NA; D gene: NA; V gene: TRBV6-5; CDR3 protein: CASSYGMNQPQHF; CDR3 DNA: TGTGCCAGCAGTTACGGGATGAATCAGCCCCAGCATTTT
J gene: TRBJ1-2; clone size: NA; D gene: NA; V gene: TRBV25-1; CDR3 protein: CASSELGYGYTF; CDR3 DNA: TGTGCCAGCAGCGAGTTGGGTTATGGCTACACCTTC
J gene: TRBJ2-7; clone size: NA; D gene: NA; V gene: TRBV5-1; CDR3 protein: CASSFPDYEQYF; CDR3 DNA: TGCGCCAGCAGCTTTCCAGACTACGAGCAGTACTTC
J gene: TRBJ2-3; clone size: NA; D gene: NA; V gene: TRBV28; CDR3 protein: CASSSDELYTDTQYF; CDR3 DNA: TGTGCCAGCAGTTCGGATGAACTTTACACAGATACGCAGTATTTT